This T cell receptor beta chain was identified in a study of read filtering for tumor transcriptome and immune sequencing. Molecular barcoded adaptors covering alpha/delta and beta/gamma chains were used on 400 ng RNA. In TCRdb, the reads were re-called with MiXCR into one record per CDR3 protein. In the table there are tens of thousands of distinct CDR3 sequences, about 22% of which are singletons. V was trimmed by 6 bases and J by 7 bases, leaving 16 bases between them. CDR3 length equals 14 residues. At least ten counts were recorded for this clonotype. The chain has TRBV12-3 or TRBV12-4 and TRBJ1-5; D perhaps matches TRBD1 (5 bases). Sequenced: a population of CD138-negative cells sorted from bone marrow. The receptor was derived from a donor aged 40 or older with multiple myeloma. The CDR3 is CASSFYQGMQPQHF. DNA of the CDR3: TGTGCCAGCAGCTTTTACCAGGGTATGCAGCCCCAGCATTTT.